This T cell receptor beta chain was captured by sequencing in a study of blood T cell repertoires in COVID-19. Across the study: Donors in the United States, Italy and Spain gave samples during acute or convalescent COVID-19. T cells, B-cell-depleted T cells, or PBMCs supplied cDNA or gDNA.

Per the germline V gene, CDR1 is SGHVS and CDR2 is FQNEAQ. Trimming pared 3 bases from V and 0 bases from J, leaving 6 bases between. The CDR3 covers 14 residues. This clone has only a few counts. The repertoire was sequenced with immunoSEQ multiplex PCR; TCRdb's copy has only in-frame clones and lacks some. The sample yields around 300,000 clones, about nine tenths seen once. Enrolment of Seattle patients took place during active infection, and they were followed longitudinally. The sequence was collected from a woman aged 30 to 39 with COVID-19, enrolled during active disease. V gene TRBV7-8 combines with J gene TRBJ1-5, with no clear D. The material sequenced was peripheral blood. CDR3 nucleotide sequence: TGTGCCAGCAGCTTTCTCGGTAGCAATCAGCCCCAGCATTTT. It is translated as CASSFLGSNQPQHF.